This TCR beta chain came from a study of cytomegalovirus exposure and HLA in healthy donors. Study-wide results and limits: The study assumed roughly uniform donor sequencing depth for presence/absence analyses. In a later analysis, at a false discovery rate of 0.05, about 16,000 TCR beta sequences matched HLA alleles. A later analysis showed TCR association rates differing by HLA locus, peaking at DRB1 and lowest at HLA-C.

Concerning this clone itself: Its antigen is as yet unknown.

The PCR ran on 60 Vbeta and 13 Jbeta primers. Libraries were prepared by immunoSEQ multiplex PCR; TCRdb keeps only in-frame clonotypes and omits some of them. This sample has roughly 130,000 clones, with 79% found just once. Germline CDR1 and CDR2: MDHEN and SYDVKM. The ends were cut back, 5 bases at V and 5 bases at J, with 9 bases in the middle. The CDR3 loop spans 12 amino acids. The clonotype comes from a man between 18 and 35 years old in good health and CMV-seronegative. Sequencing was carried out using PBMCs. This sequence joins TRBV28 and TRBJ1-2; D remains ambiguous. CDR3 sequence (DNA): TGTGCCAGCAGTAGCCAGAGGTATGGCTACACCTTC. Its translation: CASSSQRYGYTF.